Sequencing of this TCR beta chain was carried out in a study of T-cell reconstitution after alpha-beta-depleted transplantation in children. CDR3 length: 16 residues. Trimming took 3 bases from V and 6 from J, leaving 17 bases between them. From germline, CDR1 is MNHEY and CDR2 SMNVEV (reference sequence). As it was prepared, the TCRbeta library received unique molecular identifiers. TCRdb reprocessed the PCR reads via MiXCR and lists one record per CDR3 protein. In the table there are 90,000 to 100,000 distinct CDR3 sequences, around a quarter of which are singletons. Broader study findings: Two months or so post-transplant, alpha-beta T cells reportedly derived from several hundred expanded graft clones. T-cell counts and diversity at one year post-transplant came mainly from newly produced T cells. Diversity of TCRbeta at day 60 was high in some patients, arising from surviving recipient T cells and thymic progenitors.

This clonotype was detected ten times or more. Antigen specificity is unknown. This chain uses TRBV27 with TRBJ2-2, with D unclear. The TCR sequence derives from a boy aged 2 to 10 with acute lymphoblastic leukemia, due to receive a stem cell transplant. Sequencing used PBMCs, obtained before TCRalphabeta/CD19-depleted stem cell transplant. In nucleotides, the CDR3 is TGTGCCAGCAGTTTCCGTAGTTTCCCCAACGCCGGGGAGCTGTTTTTT. This gives the protein CASSFRSFPNAGELFF.